This is a list of T cell receptor beta chains from one sample in a study of graft-versus-host responses after intestinal transplantation. This table comes from immunoSEQ multiplex PCR, and its TCRdb copy is limited to in-frame clones, with some not included. The sample holds approximately 85,000 clones, around 93% seen once. Their specific antigens are unknown. The sequencing here drew on unstimulated CD8+ T cells sorted from spleen or lymph node cells, taken before transplant. Receptor source: a human donor who was the organ donor for an intestinal transplant. The conserved cysteine and the conserved F or W are not part of the CDR3 here.

v_gene,CDR3aa
TRBV5-4,ASSFPEGAADYGYT
TRBV7-8,ASSPAAHNEQF
TRBV6-6,ASSYSDNYGYT
TRBV6-5,ASSYREQPQH
TRBV9,ASSVYWDTEAF
TRBV27,ASRPGTGTLTNTEAF
TRBV5-1,ASSSGWGRDEKLF
TRBV7-9,ASSFPRGNTEAF
TRBV9,ASSGLWEGNIQY
TRBV7-6,ASSLDPSSGNTIY
TRBV11-3,ASSLSLEGQGRPKNIQY
TRBV2,ASIQGLPGLAGPSGANVLT
TRBV5-4,ASSLAGGLETQY
TRBV6-5,ASRTGGRNEQY
TRBV19,ASSSWIQGAYNEQF
TRBV4-1,ASSQGVGNLEAF
TRBV7-8,ASSNRDSTYEQY
TRBV2,ASSAGAADFYGYT
TRBV28,ASSLPEGYNEQF
TRBV9,ASSPRSSEGDTQY
TRBV21-1,ASSKESGLDEQY
TRBV5-4,ASSSGQGPYEQY
TRBV7-9,ASSLAGTGAEQY
TRBV6-1,ASRDRGNYGYT
TRBV5-1,ASSSAGLQGYGYT
TRBV6-1,ASSEGVRSYEKLF
TRBV7-9,ASSPLPDSQTDYGYT
TRBV2,ASSEGLARPLSYEQY
TRBV4-1,ASSQSGASTNEQF
TRBV7-6,ASSLAVAGGYNEQF
TRBV7-2,ASSHSGGVAGIRRNEQY
TRBV6-6,ASSLGQGNQPQH
TRBV5-1,ASSLVKSGTVGITEAF
TRBV19,ASSPGTSGSVVETQY
TRBV12-5,ASGYNRQGAMAEAF
TRBV25-1,ASSDWTGLNTEAF
TRBV27,ASSLTSGGATDTQY
TRBV4-2,ASSQDLGGNGYT
TRBV4-1,ASSQEGDWAAYEQY
TRBV11-1,ASSLETFNTEAF
TRBV2,ASSETQYTVNTEAF
TRBV28,ASRGREGAGYT